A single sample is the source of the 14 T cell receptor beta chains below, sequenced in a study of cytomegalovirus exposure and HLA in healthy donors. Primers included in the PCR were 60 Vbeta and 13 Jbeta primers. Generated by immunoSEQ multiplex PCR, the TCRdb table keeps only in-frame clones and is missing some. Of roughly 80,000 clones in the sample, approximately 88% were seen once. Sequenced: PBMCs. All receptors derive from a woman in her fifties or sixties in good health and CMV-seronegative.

The CDR3 coding sequence is TGTGCCAGCAGCGTAGCAAGGGATGTGGACAGGGGCCCTGGAAACACCATATATTTT. It yields the protein CASSVARDVDRGPGNTIYF. The gene calls are TRBV9 and TRBJ1-3; TRBD1 matches at 9 bases. CDR1 and CDR2 from the germline V gene are SGDLS and YYNGEE. The CDR3 has 19 amino acids. With V trimmed by 0 bases and J by 2 bases, 12 bases remained unmatched. Drawing the rest from reference TRBV9 and TRBJ1-3, the complete variable domain is DSGVTQTPKHLITATGQRVTLRCSPRSGDLSVYWYQQSLDQGLQFLIQYYNGEERAKGNILERFSAQQFPDLHSELNLSSLELGDSALYFCASSVARDVDRGPGNTIYFGEGSWLTVV.

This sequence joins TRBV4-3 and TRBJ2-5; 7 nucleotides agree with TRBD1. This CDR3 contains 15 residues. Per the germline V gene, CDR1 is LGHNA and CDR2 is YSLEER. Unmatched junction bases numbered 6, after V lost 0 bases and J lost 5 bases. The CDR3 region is CASSQDLRGRETQYF. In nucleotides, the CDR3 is TGCGCCAGCAGCCAAGATCTTAGGGGGCGGGAGACCCAGTACTTC.

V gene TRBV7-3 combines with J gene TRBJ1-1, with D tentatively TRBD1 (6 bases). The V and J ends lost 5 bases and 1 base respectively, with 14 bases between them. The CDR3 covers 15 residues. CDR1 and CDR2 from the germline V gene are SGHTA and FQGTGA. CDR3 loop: CASSPDRSSNTEAFF. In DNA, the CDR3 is TGTGCCAGCAGCCCCGACAGGTCCTCGAACACTGAAGCTTTCTTT. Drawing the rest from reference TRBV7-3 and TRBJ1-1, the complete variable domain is GAGVSQTPSNKVTEKGKYVELRCDPISGHTALYWYRQSLGQGPEFLIYFQGTGAADDSGLPNDRFFAVRPEGSVSTLKIQRTERGDSAVYLCASSPDRSSNTEAFFGQGTRLTVV.

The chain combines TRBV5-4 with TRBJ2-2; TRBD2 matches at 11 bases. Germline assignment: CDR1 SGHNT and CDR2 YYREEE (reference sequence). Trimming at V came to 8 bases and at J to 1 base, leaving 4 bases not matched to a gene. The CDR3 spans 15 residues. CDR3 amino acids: CASSLAGGNTGELFF. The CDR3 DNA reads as TGTGCCAGTTCCCTAGCGGGAGGGAACACCGGGGAGCTGTTTTTT.

The CDR3 DNA reads TGCGCCAGCAGCTTGTCCGGTCTAGCGGGAGGGGGTGAGCAGTTCTTC. This gives the protein CASSLSGLAGGGEQFF. The chain links TRBV5-1 to TRBJ2-1, with 12 bases fitting TRBD2. The V and J ends lost 1 base and 9 bases, in that order; junction bases with no gene match: 8. Germline V gene sequence: CDR1 SGHRS, CDR2 YFSETQ. The CDR3 extends over 16 amino acids.

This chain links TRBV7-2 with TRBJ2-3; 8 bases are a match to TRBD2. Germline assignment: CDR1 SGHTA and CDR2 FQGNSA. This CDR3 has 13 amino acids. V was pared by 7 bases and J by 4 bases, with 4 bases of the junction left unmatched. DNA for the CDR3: TGTGCCAGCACTAGCGGGCTCTCAGATACGCAGTATTTT. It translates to CASTSGLSDTQYF. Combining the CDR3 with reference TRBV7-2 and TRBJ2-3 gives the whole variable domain GAGVSQSPSNKVTEKGKDVELRCDPISGHTALYWYRQSLGQGLEFLIYFQGNSAPDKSGLPSDRFSAERTGGSVSTLTIQRTQQEDSAVYLCASTSGLSDTQYFGPGTRLTVL.

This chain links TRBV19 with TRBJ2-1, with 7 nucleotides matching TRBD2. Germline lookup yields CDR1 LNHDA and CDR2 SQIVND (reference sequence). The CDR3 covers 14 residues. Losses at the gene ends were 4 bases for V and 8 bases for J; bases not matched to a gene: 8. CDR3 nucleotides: TGTGCCAGTAGTACGGTAGCGGGTGGGGATGAGCAGTTCTTC. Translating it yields CASSTVAGGDEQFF.

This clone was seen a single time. Here the CDR3 reads CASRPGTSGPYTGELFF. The CDR3 DNA sequence: TGTGCCAGCAGACCAGGGACTAGCGGGCCTTACACCGGGGAGCTGTTTTTT. The chain uses TRBV27 and TRBJ2-2, with TRBD2 identical over 12 bases. Germline V gene lookup returns CDR1 MNHEY and CDR2 SMNVEV (reference sequence). This CDR3 spans 17 amino acids. V dropped 6 bases and J dropped 3; count of bases not matched to a gene: 8.

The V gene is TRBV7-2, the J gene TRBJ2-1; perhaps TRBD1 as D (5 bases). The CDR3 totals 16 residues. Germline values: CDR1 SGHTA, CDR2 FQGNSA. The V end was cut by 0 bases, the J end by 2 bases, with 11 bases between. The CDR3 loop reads CASSLAGRFPYNEQFF. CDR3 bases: TGTGCCAGCAGCTTAGCGGGGCGCTTCCCCTACAATGAGCAGTTCTTC.

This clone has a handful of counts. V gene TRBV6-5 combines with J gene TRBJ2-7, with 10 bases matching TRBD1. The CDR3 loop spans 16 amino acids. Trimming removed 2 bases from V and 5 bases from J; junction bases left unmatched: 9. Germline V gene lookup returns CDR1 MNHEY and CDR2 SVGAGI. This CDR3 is CASSYGTGQGRDEQYF. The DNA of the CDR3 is TGTGCCAGCAGTTACGGGACGGGACAGGGGAGAGACGAGCAGTACTTC.

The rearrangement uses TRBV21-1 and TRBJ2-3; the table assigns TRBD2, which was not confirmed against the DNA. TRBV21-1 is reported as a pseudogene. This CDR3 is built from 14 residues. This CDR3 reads CASRLAGGTDTQYF. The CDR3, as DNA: TGTGCCAGCAGACTAGCGGGGGGCACAGATACGCAGTATTTT.

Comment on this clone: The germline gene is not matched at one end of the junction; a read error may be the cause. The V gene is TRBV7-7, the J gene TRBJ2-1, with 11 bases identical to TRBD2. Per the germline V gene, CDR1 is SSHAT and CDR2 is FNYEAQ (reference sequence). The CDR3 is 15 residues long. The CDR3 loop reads CASSHLAGGYNEQFF. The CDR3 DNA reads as TGTGCTAGCAGCCATCTAGCGGGAGGCTACAATGAGCAGTTCTTC.

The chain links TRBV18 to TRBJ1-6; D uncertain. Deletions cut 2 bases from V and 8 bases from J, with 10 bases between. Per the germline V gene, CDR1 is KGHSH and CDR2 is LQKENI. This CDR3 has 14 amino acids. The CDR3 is CASSPREQDSPLHF. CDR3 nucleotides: TGTGCCAGCTCACCAAGGGAGCAGGATTCACCCCTCCACTTT.

The CDR3 nucleotides read TGTGCCAGCAGCTTGAGGGGGGGGCTAACAGATACGCAGTATTTT. Translating it yields CASSLRGGLTDTQYF. The chain links TRBV11-2 to TRBJ2-3, with a tentative D call TRBD2 (7 bases). Germline-derived CDR1 and CDR2 are SGHAT and FQNNGV. The CDR3 loop spans 15 amino acids. Deletions cut 3 bases from V and 3 bases from J, with 13 bases between. Using reference TRBV11-2 and TRBJ2-3 for the parts outside the CDR3, the full variable domain is EAGVAQSPRYKIIEKRQSVAFWCNPISGHATLYWYQQILGQGPKLLIQFQNNGVVDDSQLPKDRFSAERLKGVDSTLKIQPAKLEDSAVYLCASSLRGGLTDTQYFGPGTRLTVL.